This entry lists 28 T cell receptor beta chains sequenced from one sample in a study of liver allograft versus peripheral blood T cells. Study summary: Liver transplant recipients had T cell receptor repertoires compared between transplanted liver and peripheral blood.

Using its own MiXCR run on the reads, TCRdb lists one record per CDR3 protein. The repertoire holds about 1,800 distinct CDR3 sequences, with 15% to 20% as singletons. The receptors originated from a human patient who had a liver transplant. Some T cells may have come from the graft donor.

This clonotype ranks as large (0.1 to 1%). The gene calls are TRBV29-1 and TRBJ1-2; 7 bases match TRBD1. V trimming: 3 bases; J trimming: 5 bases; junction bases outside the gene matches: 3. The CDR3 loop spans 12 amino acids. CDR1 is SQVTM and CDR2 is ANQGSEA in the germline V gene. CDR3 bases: TGCAGCGTTGACAGGGGGGTTTATGGCTACACCTTC. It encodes CSVDRGVYGYTF. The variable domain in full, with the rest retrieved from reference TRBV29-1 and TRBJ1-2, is SAVISQKPSRDICQRGTSLTIQCQVDSQVTMMFWYRQQPGQSLTLIATANQGSEATYESGFVIDKFPISRPNLTFSTLTVSNMSPEDSSIYLCSVDRGVYGYTFGSGTRLTVV.

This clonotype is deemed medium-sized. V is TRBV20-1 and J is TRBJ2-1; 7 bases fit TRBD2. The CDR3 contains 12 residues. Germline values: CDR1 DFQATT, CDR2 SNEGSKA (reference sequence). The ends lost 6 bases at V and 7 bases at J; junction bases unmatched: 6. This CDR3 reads CSAPLGGNEQFF. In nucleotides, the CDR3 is TGCAGTGCCCCATTGGGGGGGAATGAGCAGTTCTTC.

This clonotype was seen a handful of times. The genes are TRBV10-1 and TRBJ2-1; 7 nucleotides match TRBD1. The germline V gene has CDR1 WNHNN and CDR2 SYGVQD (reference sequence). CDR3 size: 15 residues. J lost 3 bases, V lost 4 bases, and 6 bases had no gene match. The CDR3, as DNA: TGCGCCAGCAGTGCGACAGGGACGGGCTACAATGAGCAGTTCTTC. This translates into CASSATGTGYNEQFF.

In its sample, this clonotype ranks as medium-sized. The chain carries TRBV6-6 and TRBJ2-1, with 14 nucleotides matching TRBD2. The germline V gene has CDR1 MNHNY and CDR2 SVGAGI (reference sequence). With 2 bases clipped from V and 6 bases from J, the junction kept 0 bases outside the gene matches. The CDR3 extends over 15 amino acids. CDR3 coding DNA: TGTGCCAGCAGTTACGGGACTAGCGGGGGCAATGAGCAGTTCTTC. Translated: CASSYGTSGGNEQFF.

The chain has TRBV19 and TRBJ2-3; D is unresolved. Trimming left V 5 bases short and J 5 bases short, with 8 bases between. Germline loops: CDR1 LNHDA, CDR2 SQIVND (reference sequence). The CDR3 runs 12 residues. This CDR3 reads CASSFGGDTQYF. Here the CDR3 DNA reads TGTGCCAGTAGTTTTGGCGGAGATACGCAGTATTTT.

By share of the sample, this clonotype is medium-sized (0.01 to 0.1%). The CDR3 DNA is TGTGCCAGCAGTTTTAGCGGGGGGACTTACGAGCAGTACGTC. Residues: CASSFSGGTYEQYV. V gene TRBV12-3 or TRBV12-4 combines with J gene TRBJ2-7, with 10 positions matching TRBD2. V dropped 3 bases and J dropped 4; count of bases not matched to a gene: 3. CDR3 size: 14 residues.

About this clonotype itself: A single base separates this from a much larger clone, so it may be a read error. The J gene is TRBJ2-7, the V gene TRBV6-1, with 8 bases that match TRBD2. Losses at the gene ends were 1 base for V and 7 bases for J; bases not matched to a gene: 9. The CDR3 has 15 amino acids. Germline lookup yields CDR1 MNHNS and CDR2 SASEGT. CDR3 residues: CASSEELAGGNEQYF. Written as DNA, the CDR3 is TGTGCCAGCAGTGAAGAGTTGGCGGGGGGCAATGAGCAGTACTTC.

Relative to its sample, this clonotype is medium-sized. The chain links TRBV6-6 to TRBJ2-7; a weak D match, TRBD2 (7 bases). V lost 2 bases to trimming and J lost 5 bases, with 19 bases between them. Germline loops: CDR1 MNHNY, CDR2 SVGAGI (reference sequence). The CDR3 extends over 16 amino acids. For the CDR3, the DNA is TGTGCCAGCAGTTACGGGCGGGGGCCCGACTGGGACGAGCAGTACTTC. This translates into CASSYGRGPDWDEQYF.

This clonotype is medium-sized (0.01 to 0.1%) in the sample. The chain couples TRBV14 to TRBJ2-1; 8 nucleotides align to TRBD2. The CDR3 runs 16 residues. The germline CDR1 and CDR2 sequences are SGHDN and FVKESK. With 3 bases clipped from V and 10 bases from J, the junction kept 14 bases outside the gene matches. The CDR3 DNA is TGTGCCAGCAGCCAGGGGGGTAGCGGGAATCTCGGAGAGCAGTTCTTC. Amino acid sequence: CASSQGGSGNLGEQFF.

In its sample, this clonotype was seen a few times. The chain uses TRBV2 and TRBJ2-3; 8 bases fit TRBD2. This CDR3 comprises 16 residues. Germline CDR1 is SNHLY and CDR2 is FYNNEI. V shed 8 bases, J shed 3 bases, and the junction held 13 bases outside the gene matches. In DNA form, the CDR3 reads TGTGCCAGCGGCCTCCAAGGCGGGAGGAGGACAGATACGCAGTATTTT. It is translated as CASGLQGGRRTDTQYF.

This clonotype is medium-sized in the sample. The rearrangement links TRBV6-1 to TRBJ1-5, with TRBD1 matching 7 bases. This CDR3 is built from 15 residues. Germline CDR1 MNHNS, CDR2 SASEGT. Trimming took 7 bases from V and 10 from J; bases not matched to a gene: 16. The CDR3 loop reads CASIPEGGGPRPQHF. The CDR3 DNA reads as TGTGCCAGCATCCCCGAGGGAGGGGGCCCTCGCCCCCAGCATTTT.

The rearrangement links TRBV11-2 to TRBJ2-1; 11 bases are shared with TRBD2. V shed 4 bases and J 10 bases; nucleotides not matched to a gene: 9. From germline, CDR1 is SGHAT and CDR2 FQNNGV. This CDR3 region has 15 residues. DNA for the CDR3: TGTGCCAGCAGCTCGACTAGCGGGGTATCAGGGGAGCAGTTCTTC. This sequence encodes CASSSTSGVSGEQFF.

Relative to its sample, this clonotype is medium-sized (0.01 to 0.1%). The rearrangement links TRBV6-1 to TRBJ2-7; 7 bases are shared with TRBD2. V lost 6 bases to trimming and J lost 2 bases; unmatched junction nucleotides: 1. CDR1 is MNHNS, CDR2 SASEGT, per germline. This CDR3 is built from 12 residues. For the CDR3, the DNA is TGTGCCAGCAGCGGACTAGCCTACGAGCAGTACTTC. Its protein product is CASSGLAYEQYF.

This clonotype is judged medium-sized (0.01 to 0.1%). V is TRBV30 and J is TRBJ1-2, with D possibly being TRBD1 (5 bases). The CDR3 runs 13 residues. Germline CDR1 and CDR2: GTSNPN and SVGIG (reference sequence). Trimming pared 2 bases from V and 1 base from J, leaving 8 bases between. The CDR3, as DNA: TGTGCCTGGAGTCCAGACAGTAACTATGGCTACACCTTC. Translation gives CAWSPDSNYGYTF.

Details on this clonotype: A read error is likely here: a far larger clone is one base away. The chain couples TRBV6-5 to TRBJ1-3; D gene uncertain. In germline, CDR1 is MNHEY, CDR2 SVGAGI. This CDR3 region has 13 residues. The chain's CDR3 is CASTSRSGNNIYF. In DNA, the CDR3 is TGTGCCAGCACTTCCCGTTCTGGAAACAACATATATTTT.

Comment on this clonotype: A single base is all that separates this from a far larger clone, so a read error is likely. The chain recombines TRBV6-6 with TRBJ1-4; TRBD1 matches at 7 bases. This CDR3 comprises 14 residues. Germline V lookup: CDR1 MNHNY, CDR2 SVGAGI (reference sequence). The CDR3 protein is CANSLGQVNEKLFF. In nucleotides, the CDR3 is TGTGCCAACAGTCTTGGACAGGTTAATGAAAAACTGTTTTTT.

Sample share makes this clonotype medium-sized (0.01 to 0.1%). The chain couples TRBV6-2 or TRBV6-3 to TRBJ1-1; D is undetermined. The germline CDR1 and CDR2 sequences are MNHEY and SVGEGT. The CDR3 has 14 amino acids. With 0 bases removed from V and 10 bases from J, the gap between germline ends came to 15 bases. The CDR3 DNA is TGTGCCAGCAGTTACTCGGGTACAGTGACGGCAGCTTTCTTT. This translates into CASSYSGTVTAAFF.

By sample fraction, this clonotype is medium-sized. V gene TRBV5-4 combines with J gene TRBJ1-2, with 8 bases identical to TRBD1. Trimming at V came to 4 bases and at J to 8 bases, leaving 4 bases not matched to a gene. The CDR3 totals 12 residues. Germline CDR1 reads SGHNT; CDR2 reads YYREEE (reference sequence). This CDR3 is CASSLDRVGYTF. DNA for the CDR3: TGTGCCAGCAGCCTGGACAGGGTCGGCTACACCTTC.

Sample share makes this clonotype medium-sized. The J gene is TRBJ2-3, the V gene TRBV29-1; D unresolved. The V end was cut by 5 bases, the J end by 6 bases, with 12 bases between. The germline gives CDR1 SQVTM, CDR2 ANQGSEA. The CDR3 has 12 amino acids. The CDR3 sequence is CSVRVLTDTQYF. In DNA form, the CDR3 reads TGCAGCGTTCGGGTCCTCACGGATACGCAGTATTTT.

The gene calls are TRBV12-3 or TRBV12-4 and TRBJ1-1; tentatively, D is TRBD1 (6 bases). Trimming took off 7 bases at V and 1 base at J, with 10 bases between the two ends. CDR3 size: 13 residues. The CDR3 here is CASMTTGNTEAFF. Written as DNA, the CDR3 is TGTGCCAGCATGACGACAGGGAACACTGAAGCTTTCTTT.

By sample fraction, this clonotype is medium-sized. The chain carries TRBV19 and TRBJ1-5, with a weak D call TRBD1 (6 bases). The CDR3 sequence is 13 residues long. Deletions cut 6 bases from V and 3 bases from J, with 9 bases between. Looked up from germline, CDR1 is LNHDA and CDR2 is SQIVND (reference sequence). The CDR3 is CASRGQINQPQHF. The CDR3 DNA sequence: TGTGCCAGTAGAGGACAGATCAATCAGCCCCAGCATTTT.

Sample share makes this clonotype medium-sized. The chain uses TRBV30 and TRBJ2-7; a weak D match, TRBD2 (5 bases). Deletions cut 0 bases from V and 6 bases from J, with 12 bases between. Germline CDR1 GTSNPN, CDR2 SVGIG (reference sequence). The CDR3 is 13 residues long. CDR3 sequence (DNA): TGTGCCTGGAGTGTACTAGTCACGAGCGAGCAGTACGTC. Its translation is CAWSVLVTSEQYV.

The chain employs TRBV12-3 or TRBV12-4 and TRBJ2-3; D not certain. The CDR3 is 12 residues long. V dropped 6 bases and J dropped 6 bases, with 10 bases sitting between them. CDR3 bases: TGTGCCAGCAGCGATAACCGGGATACGCAGTATTTT. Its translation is CASSDNRDTQYF.

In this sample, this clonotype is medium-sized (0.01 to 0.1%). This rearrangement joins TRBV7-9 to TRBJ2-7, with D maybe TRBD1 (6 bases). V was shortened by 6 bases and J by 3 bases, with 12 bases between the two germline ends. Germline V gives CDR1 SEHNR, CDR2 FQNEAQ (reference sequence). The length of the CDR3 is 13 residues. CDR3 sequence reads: CASSQRQVYEQYF. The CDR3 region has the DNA TGTGCCAGCAGTCAGAGACAGGTCTACGAGCAGTACTTC. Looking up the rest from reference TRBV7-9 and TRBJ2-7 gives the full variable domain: DTGVSQNPRHKITKRGQNVTFRCDPISEHNRLYWYRQTLGQGPEFLTYFQNEAQLEKSRLLSDRFSAERPKGSFSTLEIQRTEQGDSAMYLCASSQRQVYEQYFGPGTRLTVT.

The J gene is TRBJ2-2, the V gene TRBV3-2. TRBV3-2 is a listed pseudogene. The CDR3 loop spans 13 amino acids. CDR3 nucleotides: TGTGCCAGCAGCCAAGTGAGGACCGGGGAGCTGTTTTTT. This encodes CASSQVRTGELFF.

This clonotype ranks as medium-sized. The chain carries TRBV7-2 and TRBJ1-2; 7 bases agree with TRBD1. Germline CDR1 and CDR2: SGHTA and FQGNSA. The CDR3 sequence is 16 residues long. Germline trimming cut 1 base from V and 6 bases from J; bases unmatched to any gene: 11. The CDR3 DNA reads TGTGCCAGCAGCTTAGGGACAGGAGCCGCAAAGGATGGCTACACCTTC. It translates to CASSLGTGAAKDGYTF.

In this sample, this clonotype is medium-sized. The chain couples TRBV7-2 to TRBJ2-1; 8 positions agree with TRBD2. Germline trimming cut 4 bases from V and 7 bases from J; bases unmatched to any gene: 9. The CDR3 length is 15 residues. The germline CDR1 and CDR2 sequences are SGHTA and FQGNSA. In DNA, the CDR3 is TGTGCCAGCAGCTGGGGAGGGAGCGGGGGAAATGAGCAGTTCTTC. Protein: CASSWGGSGGNEQFF. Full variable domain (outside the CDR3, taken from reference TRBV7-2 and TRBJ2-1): GAGVSQSPSNKVTEKGKDVELRCDPISGHTALYWYRQSLGQGLEFLIYFQGNSAPDKSGLPSDRFSAERTGGSVSTLTIQRTQQEDSAVYLCASSWGGSGGNEQFFGPGTRLTVL.

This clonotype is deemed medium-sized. CDR3 bases: TGTGCCAGCAGGCGCGACAGCGGGGGCACAGATACGCAGTATTTT. Its translation is CASRRDSGGTDTQYF. The chain has TRBV6-2 or TRBV6-3 and TRBJ2-3; 7 bases are shared with TRBD2. The CDR3 is made up of 15 amino acids. Germline V gene sequence: CDR1 MNHEY, CDR2 SVGEGT. V trimming: 6 bases; J trimming: 1 base; junction bases outside the gene matches: 7.